The next 26 T cell receptor beta chains were all read from a single sample in a study of CD4 T cell repertoires in COVID-19. Libraries were prepared by immunoSEQ multiplex PCR; TCRdb keeps only in-frame clonotypes and omits some of them. The data show 70,000 to 95,000 clones, with 83% seen just once and about 0.5% held by the top ten. The material sequenced was CD4+ T cells from peripheral blood, taken after recovery from COVID-19. All receptors come from a human donor who had COVID-19.

This sequence joins TRBV11-2 and TRBJ2-3; D unclear. Germline V gene sequence: CDR1 SGHAT, CDR2 FQNNGV. Trimming took off 1 base at V and 0 bases at J, with 11 bases between the two ends. The CDR3 consists of 16 residues. The CDR3 reads CASSLARLSSTDTQYF. The CDR3 nucleotides are TGTGCCAGCAGCTTAGCCCGACTTTCTAGCACAGATACGCAGTATTTT.

This sequence joins TRBV6-6 and TRBJ2-2; 9 positions match TRBD2. The trim removed 6 bases at V and 2 bases at J, leaving 16 bases unmatched. CDR1 is MNHNY and CDR2 is SVGAGI in the germline V gene (reference sequence). The CDR3 contains 19 residues. CDR3 DNA sequence: TGTGCCAGCAGCTCCCCGAAGTGGCGGGAGGGAGGTAACACCGGGGAGCTGTTTTTT. Residues: CASSSPKWREGGNTGELFF.

The rearrangement links TRBV5-1 to TRBJ2-5; 11 bases line up with TRBD2. Germline CDR1 SGHRS, CDR2 YFSETQ. The trim removed 2 bases at V and 5 bases at J, leaving 2 bases unmatched. This CDR3 has 14 residues. The CDR3 nucleotides are TGCGCCAGCAGCTTACTAGCGGGAGCTGAGACCCAGTACTTC. Protein product: CASSLLAGAETQYF.

The J gene is TRBJ2-1, the V gene TRBV10-3; 12 bases align to TRBD2. The germline V gene has CDR1 ENHRY and CDR2 SYGVKD. The length of the CDR3 is 15 residues. V gave up 5 bases and J gave up 4 bases; unmatched junction bases: 3. This CDR3 reads CAISQTSGSYNEQFF. In DNA form, the CDR3 reads TGTGCCATCAGTCAGACTAGCGGGAGTTACAATGAGCAGTTCTTC.

This sequence joins TRBV19 and TRBJ1-4; 8 nucleotides line up with TRBD1. Germline V gene lookup returns CDR1 LNHDA and CDR2 SQIVND (reference sequence). The CDR3 sequence is 17 residues long. V trimming: 6 bases; J trimming: 0 bases; junction bases outside the gene matches: 9. CDR3 sequence reads: CASRPHTTGATNEKLFF. In DNA form, the CDR3 reads TGTGCCAGTAGGCCCCACACGACAGGGGCAACTAATGAAAAACTGTTTTTT.

This chain joins TRBV5-1 and TRBJ1-6; D gene uncertain. The CDR3 spans 14 residues. V lost 4 bases to trimming and J lost 8 bases, with 13 bases between them. Germline CDR1 is SGHRS and CDR2 is YFSETQ. The CDR3 DNA reads TGCGCCAGCAGCCTTGACGGCAGATATTCACCCCTCCACTTT. Translated: CASSLDGRYSPLHF.

This rearrangement joins TRBV19 to TRBJ2-1, with 9 bases fitting TRBD2. Germline assignment: CDR1 LNHDA and CDR2 SQIVND (reference sequence). The CDR3 is 17 residues long. Unmatched junction bases numbered 11, after V lost 5 bases and J lost 3 bases. CDR3 sequence: CASSSRSSGSGYNEQFF. The CDR3 DNA follows: TGTGCCAGTAGTTCTAGGAGTAGCGGGAGCGGCTACAATGAGCAGTTCTTC.

This rearrangement joins TRBV6-5 to TRBJ1-1; D is possibly TRBD1 (5 bases). CDR1 is MNHEY and CDR2 is SVGAGI in the germline V gene. V was pared by 8 bases and J by 4 bases, with 11 bases between. The CDR3 spans 12 residues. CDR3 in amino acids: CASDRGGTEAFF. CDR3 nucleotide sequence: TGTGCCAGCGATCGGGGGGGCACTGAAGCTTTCTTT.

This clone occurred a few times. This rearrangement joins TRBV12-3 or TRBV12-4 to TRBJ1-6, with D unclear. This CDR3 region has 13 residues. Trimming removed 1 base at V and 9 bases at J, with 7 bases between. The chain's CDR3 is CASSLGEGSPLHF. CDR3 nucleotides: TGTGCCAGCAGTTTAGGGGAGGGTTCACCCCTCCACTTT.

The J gene is TRBJ1-3, the V gene TRBV12-5; TRBD1 matches at 9 bases. The V segment lost 4 bases and the J segment 4 bases; nucleotides outside the gene matches: 5. Germline assignment: CDR1 LGHNT and CDR2 FRNRAP. The CDR3 is 15 amino acids. CDR3 nucleotide sequence: TGTGCTAGTGGTTCCGGACAGGGGCTGGGAAACACCATATATTTT. As protein: CASGSGQGLGNTIYF.

This sequence joins TRBV11-2 and TRBJ2-3; D is perhaps TRBD2 (6 bases). Trimming removed 4 bases from V and 2 bases from J, with 13 bases in between. Germline V lookup: CDR1 SGHAT, CDR2 FQNNGV. This CDR3 region has 15 residues. This CDR3 is CASSSVPSDTDTQYF. CDR3 DNA sequence: TGTGCCAGCAGCTCTGTTCCTAGCGACACAGATACGCAGTATTTT.

The chain links TRBV19 to TRBJ2-7, with 9 bases aligning to TRBD1. CDR1 and CDR2 from the germline V gene are LNHDA and SQIVND (reference sequence). The ends lost 5 bases at V and 3 bases at J; junction bases unmatched: 2. The CDR3 contains 13 residues. The DNA for the CDR3 is TGTGCCAGTAGTGCGACAGGGGGCTACGAGCAGTACTTC. This gives the protein CASSATGGYEQYF.

The CDR3, as DNA: TGCAGCGTTGCGGGCGGCTCCTACGAGCAGTACTTC. This sequence encodes CSVAGGSYEQYF. The rearrangement uses TRBV29-1 and TRBJ2-7; D is ambiguous. Germline values: CDR1 SQVTM, CDR2 ANQGSEA. The length of the CDR3 is 12 residues. V lost 4 bases to trimming and J lost 0 bases, with 7 bases between them.

V and J are TRBV3-1 (or the pseudogene TRBV3-2) and TRBJ2-7; 7 bases align to TRBD1. The junction had 4 bases not matched to a gene; V was cut back by 3 bases and J by 5 bases. This CDR3 spans 13 amino acids. From germline, CDR1 is LGHDT and CDR2 YNNKEL (reference sequence). CDR3 DNA: TGTGCCAGCAGCCAGCAGGGGGTGAACGAGCAGTACTTC. Translated, it gives CASSQQGVNEQYF.

This clone came up a few times. This chain's CDR3 is CASSLSWNEQFF. The CDR3 DNA reads as TGTGCCAGCAGTTTAAGTTGGAATGAGCAGTTCTTC. J is TRBJ2-1 and V is TRBV28; no reliable D call. V lost 2 bases to trimming and J lost 7 bases, with 6 bases between them. The CDR3 spans 12 residues. Looked up from germline, CDR1 is MDHEN and CDR2 is SYDVKM.

The rearrangement links TRBV5-1 to TRBJ1-3; D is unresolved. The CDR3 length is 16 residues. CDR1 and CDR2 (germline): SGHRS, YFSETQ. V was trimmed by 0 bases and J by 0 bases, leaving 10 bases between them. The CDR3, as DNA: TGCGCCAGCAGCTTGGATCCCCGATTCTCTGGAAACACCATATATTTT. Residues: CASSLDPRFSGNTIYF.

V gene TRBV20-1 combines with J gene TRBJ1-2; D ambiguous. Germline assignment: CDR1 DFQATT and CDR2 SNEGSKA (reference sequence). The CDR3 has 11 amino acids. Between the trimmed V and J ends, which lost 3 bases and 2 bases, there was a span of 4 bases. The CDR3 loop is CSARTNYGYTF. CDR3 nucleotides: TGCAGTGCTAGGACAAACTATGGCTACACCTTC.

This rearrangement joins TRBV10-3 to TRBJ2-1; maybe TRBD2 (6 bases). The CDR3 has 13 amino acids. Trimming pared 10 bases from V and 6 bases from J, leaving 16 bases between. Per germline, CDR1 ENHRY and CDR2 SYGVKD. The CDR3: CATQGGASNEQFF. CDR3 nucleotide sequence: TGTGCCACCCAGGGAGGCGCGAGCAATGAGCAGTTCTTC.

The rearrangement uses TRBV5-1 and TRBJ2-7, with TRBD2 identical over 13 bases. J lost 4 bases, V lost 4 bases, and 8 bases had no gene match. CDR1 and CDR2 (germline): SGHRS, YFSETQ. The CDR3 has 16 residues. CDR3 DNA sequence: TGCGCCAGCAGCCCCGGACTAGCGGGGGTGCCTTACGAGCAGTACTTC. It yields the protein CASSPGLAGVPYEQYF.

This chain connects TRBV7-2 to TRBJ2-1, with D tentatively TRBD2 (5 bases). The ends were cut back, 1 base at V and 7 bases at J, with 14 bases in the middle. CDR1 SGHTA and CDR2 FQGNSA come from the germline V gene. The CDR3 length is 15 residues. CDR3 sequence (DNA): TGTGCCAGCAGCTTAGATACTAGGGTTGTAAATGAGCAGTTCTTC. It encodes CASSLDTRVVNEQFF.

The chain recombines TRBV6-2 or TRBV6-3 with TRBJ1-1; 8 bases map to TRBD1. The CDR3 runs to 14 residues. Trimming took 4 bases from V and 6 from J; bases not matched to a gene: 7. Germline values: CDR1 MNHEY, CDR2 SVGEGT. Written as DNA, the CDR3 is TGTGCCAGCAGTTTAGCGGACAGGGCATCTGAAGCTTTCTTT. This gives the protein CASSLADRASEAFF.

The rearrangement links TRBV18 to TRBJ1-1; the D is unclear. The CDR3 extends over 13 amino acids. The V end lost 1 base, the J end lost 1 base, and 4 bases lay between the germline ends. CDR1 KGHSH and CDR2 LQKENI come from the germline V gene. For the CDR3, the DNA is TGTGCCAGCTCACCACAGGCGAACACTGAAGCTTTCTTT. Translating gives CASSPQANTEAFF.

The V call is TRBV19, the J call TRBJ2-5, with 8 bases fitting TRBD1. The CDR3 length is 13 residues. Germline loops: CDR1 LNHDA, CDR2 SQIVND (reference sequence). V lost 6 bases and J lost 5; bases outside the gene matches: 5. CDR3 region: CASRSGGVETQYF. CDR3 DNA sequence: TGTGCCAGTAGATCAGGGGGCGTGGAGACCCAGTACTTC.

This chain joins TRBV10-3 and TRBJ2-5; 9 bases are shared with TRBD1. V lost 7 bases and J lost 5; bases outside the gene matches: 8. The CDR3 length is 14 residues. The germline CDR1 and CDR2 sequences are ENHRY and SYGVKD. The CDR3 DNA is TGTGCCATCAATGAACAGGGGGCGGGGGAGACCCAGTACTTC. Translation gives CAINEQGAGETQYF.

This clone was picked up one time. The genes are TRBV7-9 and TRBJ1-4; 7 bases fit TRBD1. The germline CDR1 and CDR2 sequences are SEHNR and FQNEAQ (reference sequence). This CDR3 spans 17 amino acids. V shed 1 base and J 0 bases; nucleotides not matched to a gene: 5. The CDR3 is CASSLGQGEATNEKLFF. The CDR3 DNA reads TGTGCCAGCAGCTTAGGCCAGGGGGAAGCAACTAATGAAAAACTGTTTTTT.

The rearrangement joins TRBV15 to TRBJ2-5; D may be TRBD2 (5 bases). Trimming removed 0 bases from V and 4 bases from J, with 24 bases in between. CDR3 length equals 19 residues. Germline CDR1 is LNHNV and CDR2 is YYDKDF (reference sequence). The CDR3 here is CATSREKAAYSGTPETQYF. The CDR3 DNA follows: TGTGCCACCAGCAGAGAAAAGGCCGCCTACTCGGGAACCCCAGAGACCCAGTACTTC.